This TCR beta chain was sequenced during a study of CD8 T cells in ankylosing spondylitis. General study findings and limits: A motif of eight or nine highly homologous TCR beta variants was seen as apparently characteristic of ankylosing spondylitis blood.

This CDR3 is built from 11 residues. Per germline, CDR1 SQVTM and CDR2 ANQGSEA. V was cut by 4 bases and J by 4 bases, with 7 bases left in between. Making the TCR beta libraries involved quantitative 5'-RACE with molecular barcodes. TCRdb passed the 5' RACE reads through MiXCR, listing each CDR3 protein once. The sample consists of hundreds of thousands of distinct CDR3 sequences, 10% to 13% of them appearing once. This clonotype was counted at least ten times. Its antigen is unidentified. The TCR comes from a male donor with ankylosing spondylitis or in good health (not recorded which). Sequencing used blood, either unsorted or a sorted T cell fraction (not recorded which). The chain recombines TRBV29-1 with TRBJ1-2; D is ambiguous. The CDR3 DNA sequence: TGCAGCGTTGTTTGGGGCTATGGCTACACCTTC. This codes for CSVVWGYGYTF. Full variable domain (missing parts from reference TRBV29-1 and TRBJ1-2): SAVISQKPSRDICQRGTSLTIQCQVDSQVTMMFWYRQQPGQSLTLIATANQGSEATYESGFVIDKFPISRPNLTFSTLTVSNMSPEDSSIYLCSVVWGYGYTFGSGTRLTVV.